The 5 T cell receptor beta chains given below trace back to one sample, sequenced in a study of blood T cell repertoires in COVID-19 (dated by TCRdb to about 2020). Receptor amplification or capture employed the immunoSEQ multiplex PCR assay. TCRdb provides this immuneACCESS table in a form limited to in-frame rearrangements. Some clones are lacking; in checked studies, under half of them reflect an unresolved V gene, and why the rest are absent is not known. The sample profile shows around 100,000 clones; roughly 86% of them were found once. Jointly, the top ten make up just under 10% of the sample. The material sequenced was peripheral blood. Receptors were obtained from a man in his forties with active or convalescent COVID-19.

This chain connects TRBV15 to TRBJ2-2, with D perhaps TRBD1 (6 bases). With 4 bases removed from V and 0 bases from J, the gap between germline ends came to 15 bases. The germline V gene encodes CDR1 LNHNV and CDR2 YYDKDF (reference sequence). The CDR3 is 17 amino acids. In nucleotides, the CDR3 is TGTGCCACCAGCACCATCCCCGGGACAACGAACACCGGGGAGCTGTTTTTT. It yields the protein CATSTIPGTTNTGELFF. Together with reference TRBV15 and TRBJ2-2, the CDR3 gives the full variable domain: DAMVIQNPRYQVTQFGKPVTLSCSQTLNHNVMYWYQQKSSQAPKLLFHYYDKDFNNEADTPDNFQSRRPNTSFCFLDIRSPGLGDTAMYLCATSTIPGTTNTGELFFGEGSRLTVL.

This chain links TRBV2 with TRBJ1-6; D call uncertain. Germline V lookup: CDR1 SNHLY, CDR2 FYNNEI. The CDR3 is 15 amino acids. V was shortened by 7 bases and J by 5 bases, with 15 bases between the two germline ends. As DNA, the CDR3 is TGTGCCAGCATTAACGGTCGTCTTGATAATTCACCCCTCCACTTT. Translation: CASINGRLDNSPLHF.

The chain links TRBV7-9 to TRBJ2-2; D is uncertain. Per the germline V gene, CDR1 is SEHNR and CDR2 is FQNEAQ (reference sequence). V lost 1 base, J lost 4 bases, and 13 bases lay in between. This CDR3 comprises 16 residues. The CDR3 here is CASSLVPGPGTGELFF. DNA for the CDR3: TGTGCCAGCAGCTTAGTACCGGGTCCGGGCACCGGGGAGCTGTTTTTT.

CDR3: CAWRVLDRGHYGYTF. The CDR3 region has the DNA TGTGCCTGGAGGGTGTTGGACAGGGGGCACTATGGCTACACCTTC. The chain recombines TRBV30 with TRBJ1-2; 11 bases match TRBD1. From germline, CDR1 is GTSNPN and CDR2 SVGIG (reference sequence). There are 15 residues in the CDR3. V shed 3 bases, J shed 3 bases, and the junction held 6 bases outside the gene matches.

The CDR3 nucleotides are TGTGCCAGCAGTCGACAGGTGGGGCCCTATAATTCACCCCTCCACTTT. Translated, it gives CASSRQVGPYNSPLHF. The genes are TRBV6-6 and TRBJ1-6; D perhaps matches TRBD1 (6 bases). Germline V CDR1 and CDR2: MNHNY, SVGAGI (reference sequence). The CDR3 runs 16 residues. V was trimmed by 5 bases and J by 2 bases, leaving 13 bases between them.